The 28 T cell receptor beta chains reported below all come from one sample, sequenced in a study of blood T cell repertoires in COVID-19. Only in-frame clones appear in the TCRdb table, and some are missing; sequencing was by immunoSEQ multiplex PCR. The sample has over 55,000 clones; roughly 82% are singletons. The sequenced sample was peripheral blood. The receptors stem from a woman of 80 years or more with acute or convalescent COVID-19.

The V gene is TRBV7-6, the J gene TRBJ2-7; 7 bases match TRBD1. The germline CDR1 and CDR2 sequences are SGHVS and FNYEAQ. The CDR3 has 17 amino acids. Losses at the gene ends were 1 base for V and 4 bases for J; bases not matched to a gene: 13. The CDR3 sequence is CASSLVGPDRVKYEQYF. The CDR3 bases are TGTGCCAGCAGCTTAGTGGGACCCGACAGGGTAAAATACGAGCAGTACTTC.

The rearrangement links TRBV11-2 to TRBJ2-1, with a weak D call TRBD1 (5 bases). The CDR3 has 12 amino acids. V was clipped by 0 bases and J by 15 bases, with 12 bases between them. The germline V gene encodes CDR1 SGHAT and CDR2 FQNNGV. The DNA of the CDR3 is TGTGCCAGCAGCTTAGACAGGGAATGGTCGTTCTTC. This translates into CASSLDREWSFF.

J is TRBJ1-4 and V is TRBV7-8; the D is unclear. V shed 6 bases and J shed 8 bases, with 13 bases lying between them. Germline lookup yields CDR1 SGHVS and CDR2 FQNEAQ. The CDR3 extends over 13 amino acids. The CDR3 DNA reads TGTGCCAGCAGGTTACACCCTATCGAAAAACTGTTTTTT. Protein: CASRLHPIEKLFF.

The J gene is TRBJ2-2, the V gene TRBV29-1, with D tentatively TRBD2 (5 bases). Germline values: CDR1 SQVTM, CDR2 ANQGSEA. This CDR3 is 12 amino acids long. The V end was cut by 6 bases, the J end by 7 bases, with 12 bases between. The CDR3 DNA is TGCAGCGTAAATACTAGGAACGGGGAGCTGTTTTTT. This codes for CSVNTRNGELFF.

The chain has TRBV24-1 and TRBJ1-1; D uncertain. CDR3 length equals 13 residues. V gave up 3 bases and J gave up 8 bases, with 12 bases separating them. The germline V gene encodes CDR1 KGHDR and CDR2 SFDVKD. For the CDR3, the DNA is TGTGCCACCAGTGATGCAGGAGGGTCGGAAGCTTTCTTT. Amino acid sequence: CATSDAGGSEAFF.

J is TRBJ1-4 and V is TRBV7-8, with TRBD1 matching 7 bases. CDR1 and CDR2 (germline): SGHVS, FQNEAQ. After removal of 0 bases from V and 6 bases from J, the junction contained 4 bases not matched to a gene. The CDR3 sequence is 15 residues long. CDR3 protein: CASSLAKGAHEKLFF. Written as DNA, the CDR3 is TGTGCCAGCAGCTTAGCAAAGGGGGCGCATGAAAAACTGTTTTTT.

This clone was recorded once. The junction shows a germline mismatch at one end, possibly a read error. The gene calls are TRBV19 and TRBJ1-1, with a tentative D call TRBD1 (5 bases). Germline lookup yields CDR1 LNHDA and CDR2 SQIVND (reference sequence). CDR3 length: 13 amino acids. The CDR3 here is CASSIRLDTEAFF. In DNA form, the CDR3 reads TGTGCCAGTAGTATACGTTTGGACACTGAGGCTTTCTTT.

CDR3 nucleotide sequence: TGCGCCAGCAGCCAAGAGTTGAGCTCCTACAATGAGCAGTTCTTC. Translated: CASSQELSSYNEQFF. The chain links TRBV4-1 to TRBJ2-1, with D uncertain. Trimming took off 0 bases at V and 0 bases at J, with 6 bases between the two ends. This CDR3 has 15 residues. In germline, CDR1 is MGHRA, CDR2 YSYEKL.

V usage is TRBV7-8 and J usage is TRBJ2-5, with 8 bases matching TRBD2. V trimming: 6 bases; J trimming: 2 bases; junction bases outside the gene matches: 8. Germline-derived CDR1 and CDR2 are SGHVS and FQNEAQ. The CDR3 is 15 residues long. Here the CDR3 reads CASSRSGMLQETQYF. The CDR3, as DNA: TGTGCCAGCAGTCGTAGCGGGATGCTTCAAGAGACCCAGTACTTC.

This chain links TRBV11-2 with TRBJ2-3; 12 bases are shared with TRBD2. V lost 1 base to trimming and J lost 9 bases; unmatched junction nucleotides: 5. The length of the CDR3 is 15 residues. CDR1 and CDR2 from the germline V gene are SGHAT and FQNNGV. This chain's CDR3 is CASSLGLAGVGTQYF. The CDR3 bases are TGTGCCAGCAGCTTAGGACTAGCGGGAGTCGGGACGCAGTATTTT. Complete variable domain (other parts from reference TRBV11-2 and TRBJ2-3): EAGVAQSPRYKIIEKRQSVAFWCNPISGHATLYWYQQILGQGPKLLIQFQNNGVVDDSQLPKDRFSAERLKGVDSTLKIQPAKLEDSAVYLCASSLGLAGVGTQYFGPGTRLTVL.

CDR3 loop: CASSQVDFSSYNEQFF. The CDR3 nucleotides read TGCGCCAGCAGCCAAGTCGACTTTAGCTCCTACAATGAGCAGTTCTTC. The rearrangement joins TRBV4-3 to TRBJ2-1; D not resolved. Germline lookup yields CDR1 LGHNA and CDR2 YSLEER. V was shortened by 1 base and J by 0 bases, with 10 bases between the two germline ends. CDR3 length: 16 residues.

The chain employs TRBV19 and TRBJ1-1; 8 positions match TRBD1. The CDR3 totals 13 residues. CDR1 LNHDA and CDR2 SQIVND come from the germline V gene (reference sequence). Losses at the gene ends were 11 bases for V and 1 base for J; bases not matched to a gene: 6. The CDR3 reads CAGRGTGNTEAFF. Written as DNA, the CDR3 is TGTGCCGGTCGTGGGACAGGGAACACTGAAGCTTTCTTT.

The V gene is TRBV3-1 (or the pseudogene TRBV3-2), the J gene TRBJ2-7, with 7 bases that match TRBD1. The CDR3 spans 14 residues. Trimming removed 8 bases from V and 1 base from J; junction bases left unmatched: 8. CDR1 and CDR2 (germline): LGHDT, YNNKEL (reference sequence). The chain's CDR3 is CASQIRQGSYEQYF. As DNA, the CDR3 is TGTGCCAGCCAAATAAGACAGGGTTCCTACGAGCAGTACTTC.

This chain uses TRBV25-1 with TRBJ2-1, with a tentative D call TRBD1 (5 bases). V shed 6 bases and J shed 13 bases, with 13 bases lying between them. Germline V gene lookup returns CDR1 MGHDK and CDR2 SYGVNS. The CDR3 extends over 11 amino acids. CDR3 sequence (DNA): TGTGCCAGCAGAGACAGCGCCGCTCAGTTCTTC. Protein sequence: CASRDSAAQFF.

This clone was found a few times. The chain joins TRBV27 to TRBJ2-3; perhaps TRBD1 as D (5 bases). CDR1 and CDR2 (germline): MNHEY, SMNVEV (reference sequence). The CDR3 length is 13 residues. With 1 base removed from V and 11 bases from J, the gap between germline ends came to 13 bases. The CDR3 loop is CASSLWGQPLQYF. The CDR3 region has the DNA TGTGCCAGCAGTTTATGGGGCCAGCCCCTGCAGTATTTT.

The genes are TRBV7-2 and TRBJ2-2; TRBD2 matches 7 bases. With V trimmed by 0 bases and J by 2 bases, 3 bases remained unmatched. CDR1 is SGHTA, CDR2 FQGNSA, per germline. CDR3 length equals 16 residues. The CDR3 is CASSLALAANTGELFF. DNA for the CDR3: TGTGCCAGCAGCTTAGCTCTAGCGGCCAACACCGGGGAGCTGTTTTTT.

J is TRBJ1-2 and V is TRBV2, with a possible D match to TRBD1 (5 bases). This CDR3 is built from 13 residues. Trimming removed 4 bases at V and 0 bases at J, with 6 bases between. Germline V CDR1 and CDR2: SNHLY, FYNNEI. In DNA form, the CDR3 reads TGTGCCAGCAGTGGACAGCCTAACTATGGCTACACCTTC. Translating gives CASSGQPNYGYTF. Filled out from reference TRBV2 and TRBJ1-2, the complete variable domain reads EPEVTQTPSHQVTQMGQEVILRCVPISNHLYFYWYRQILGQKVEFLVSFYNNEISEKSEIFDDQFSVERPDGSNFTLKIRSTKLEDSAMYFCASSGQPNYGYTFGSGTRLTVV.

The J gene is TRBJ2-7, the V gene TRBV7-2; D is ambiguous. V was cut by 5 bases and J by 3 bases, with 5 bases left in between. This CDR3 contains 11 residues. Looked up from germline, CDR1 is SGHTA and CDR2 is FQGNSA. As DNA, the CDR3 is TGTGCCAGCAGCCTCTACTACGAGCAGTACTTC. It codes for CASSLYYEQYF.

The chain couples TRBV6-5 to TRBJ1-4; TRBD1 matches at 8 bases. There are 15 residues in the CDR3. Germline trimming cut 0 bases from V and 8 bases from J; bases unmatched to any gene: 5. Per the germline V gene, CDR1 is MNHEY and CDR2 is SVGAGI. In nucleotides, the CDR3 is TGTGCCAGCAGTTACTCGAGCAGGGGGCAGGAAAAACTGTTTTTT. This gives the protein CASSYSSRGQEKLFF.

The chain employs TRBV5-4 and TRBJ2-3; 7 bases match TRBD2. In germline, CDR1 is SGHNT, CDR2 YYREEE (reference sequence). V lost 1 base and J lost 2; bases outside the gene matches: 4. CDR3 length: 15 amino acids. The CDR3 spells CASSLTSVPTDTQYF. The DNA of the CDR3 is TGTGCCAGCAGCTTGACTAGCGTACCCACAGATACGCAGTATTTT.

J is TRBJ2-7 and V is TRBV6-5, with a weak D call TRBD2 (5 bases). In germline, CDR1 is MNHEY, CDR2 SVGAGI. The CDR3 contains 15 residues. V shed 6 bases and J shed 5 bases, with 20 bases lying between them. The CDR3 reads CASRKPIGKLHEQYF. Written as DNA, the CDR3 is TGTGCCAGCAGAAAGCCTATCGGGAAACTGCACGAGCAGTACTTC.

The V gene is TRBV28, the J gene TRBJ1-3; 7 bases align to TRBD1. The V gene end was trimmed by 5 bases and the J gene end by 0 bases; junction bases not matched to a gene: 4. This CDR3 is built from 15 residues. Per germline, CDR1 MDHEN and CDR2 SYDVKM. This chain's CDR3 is CASSQGDASGNTIYF. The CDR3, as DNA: TGTGCCAGCAGTCAGGGGGACGCCTCTGGAAACACCATATATTTT.

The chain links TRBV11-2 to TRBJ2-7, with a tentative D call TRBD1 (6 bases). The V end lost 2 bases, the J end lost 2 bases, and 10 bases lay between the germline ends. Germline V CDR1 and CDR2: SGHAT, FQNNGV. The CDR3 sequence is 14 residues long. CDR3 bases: TGTGCCAGCAGCTTATTGGACAGCCCCTACGAGCAGTACTTC. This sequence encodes CASSLLDSPYEQYF. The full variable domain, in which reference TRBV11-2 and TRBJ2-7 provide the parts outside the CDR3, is EAGVAQSPRYKIIEKRQSVAFWCNPISGHATLYWYQQILGQGPKLLIQFQNNGVVDDSQLPKDRFSAERLKGVDSTLKIQPAKLEDSAVYLCASSLLDSPYEQYFGPGTRLTVT.

The CDR3 spells CASSPVPGQGASNQPQHF. The CDR3 bases are TGTGCCAGCAGCCCTGTCCCGGGACAGGGGGCTAGCAATCAGCCCCAGCATTTT. The chain employs TRBV5-6 and TRBJ1-5, with TRBD1 matching over 12 bases. The CDR3 consists of 18 residues. The V and J ends lost 4 bases and 0 bases, in that order; junction bases with no gene match: 8. The germline CDR1 and CDR2 sequences are SGHDT and YYEEEE. The full variable domain, rest sourced from reference TRBV5-6 and TRBJ1-5, is DAGVTQSPTHLIKTRGQQVTLRCSPKSGHDTVSWYQQALGQGPQFIFQYYEEEERQRGNFPDRFSGHQFPNYSSELNVNALLLGDSALYLCASSPVPGQGASNQPQHFGDGTRLSIL.

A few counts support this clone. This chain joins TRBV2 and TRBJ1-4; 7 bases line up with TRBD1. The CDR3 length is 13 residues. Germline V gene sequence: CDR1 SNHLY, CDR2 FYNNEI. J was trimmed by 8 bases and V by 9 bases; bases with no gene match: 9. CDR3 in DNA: TGTGCCAGTTGGGACAGTATGACCGAAAAACTGTTTTTT. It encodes CASWDSMTEKLFF.

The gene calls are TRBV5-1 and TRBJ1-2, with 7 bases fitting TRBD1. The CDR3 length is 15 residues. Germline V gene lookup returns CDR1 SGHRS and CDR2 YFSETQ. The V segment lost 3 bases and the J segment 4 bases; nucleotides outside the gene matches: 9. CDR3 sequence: CASSWGDSPLYGYTF. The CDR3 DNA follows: TGCGCCAGCAGCTGGGGGGACAGCCCCCTCTATGGCTACACCTTC. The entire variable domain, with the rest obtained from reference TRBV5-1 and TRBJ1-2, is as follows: KAGVTQTPRYLIKTRGQQVTLSCSPISGHRSVSWYQQTPGQGLQFLFEYFSETQRNKGNFPGRFSGRQFSNSRSEMNVSTLELGDSALYLCASSWGDSPLYGYTFGSGTRLTVV.

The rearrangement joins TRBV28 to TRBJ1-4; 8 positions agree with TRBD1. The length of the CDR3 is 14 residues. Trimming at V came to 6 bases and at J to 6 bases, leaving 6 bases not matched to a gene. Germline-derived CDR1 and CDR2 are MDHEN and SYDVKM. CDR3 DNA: TGTGCCAGCAGGGGGGGCAGGGGGCATGAAAAACTGTTTTTT. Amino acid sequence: CASRGGRGHEKLFF.

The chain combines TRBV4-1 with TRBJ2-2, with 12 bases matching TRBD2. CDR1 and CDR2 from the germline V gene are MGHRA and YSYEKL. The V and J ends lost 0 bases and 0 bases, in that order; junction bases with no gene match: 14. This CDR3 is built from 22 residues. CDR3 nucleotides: TGCGCCAGCAGCCAAGATGGGCCGACTAGCGGGAGTACAAACGCGAACACCGGGGAGCTGTTTTTT. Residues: CASSQDGPTSGSTNANTGELFF.